This T cell receptor beta chain was sequenced during a study of shared clonotypes between healthy human individuals. Sorted-subset replicate PCR reactions were performed with about 190 ng DNA, corresponding to roughly 30,000 T cell genomes. TCRdb's table, derived via immunoSEQ multiplex PCR, lists solely in-frame clones and lacks some. In the table there are about 1.1 million clones, 77% of which are singletons. A split of CD4+ cells into CD45RA+ naive and CD45RA-negative memory subsets was performed. The receptor's source is a man between 18 and 35 years old in good health. Some clones in this sample may be carry-over from other donors' samples. The sequencing input was memory CD4+ T cells from PBMCs. Specified subset: CD45RA-negative fraction.

This CDR3 is CASSFGTSGYNEQFF. CDR3 DNA: TGTGCCAGCAGCTTTGGGACTAGCGGTTACAATGAGCAGTTCTTC. This sequence joins TRBV7-3 and TRBJ2-1, with 11 bases matching TRBD2. After removal of 3 bases from V and 4 bases from J, the junction contained 2 bases not matched to a gene. This CDR3 is 15 amino acids long. CDR1 and CDR2 from the germline V gene are SGHTA and FQGTGA.